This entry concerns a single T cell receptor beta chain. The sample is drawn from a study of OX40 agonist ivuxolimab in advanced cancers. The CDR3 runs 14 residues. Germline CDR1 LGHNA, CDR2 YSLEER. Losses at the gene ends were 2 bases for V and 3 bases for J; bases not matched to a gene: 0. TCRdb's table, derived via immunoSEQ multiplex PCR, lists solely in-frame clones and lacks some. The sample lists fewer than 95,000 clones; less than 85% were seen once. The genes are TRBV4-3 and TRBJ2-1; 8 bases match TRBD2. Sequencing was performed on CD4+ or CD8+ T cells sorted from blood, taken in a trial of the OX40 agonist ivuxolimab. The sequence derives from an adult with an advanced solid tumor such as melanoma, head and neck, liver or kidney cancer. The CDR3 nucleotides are TGCGCCAGCAGCCAAAGCGGGGGCTACAATGAGCAGTTCTTC. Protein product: CASSQSGGYNEQFF.